This T cell receptor beta chain was sequenced in a study of T cell responses to AZD1222 COVID-19 vaccine. The study, taken as a whole, reports: Mapped onto spike, vaccine-associated CD4 TCRs spanned it and were dominant at 160-218 and 743-854.

Trimming left V 6 bases short and J 8 bases short, with 22 bases between. The length of the CDR3 is 15 residues. The V gene's germline CDR1 is MDHEN and CDR2 SYDVKM. Clones were sequenced by immunoSEQ multiplex PCR, and TCRdb holds only the in-frame ones, with some missing. The table shows tens of thousands of clones, with 81% occurring only once. Worth noting for this clone: Its antigen is undetermined.

This sample comprised peripheral blood, obtained 28 days after the second AZD1222 dose. This chain connects TRBV28 to TRBJ1-2; a weak D match, TRBD1 (6 bases). The origin of this receptor is an adult who received the AZD1222 COVID-19 vaccine. CDR3 nucleotides: TGTGCCAGCAGCTACCTCCGGGACAACCCTATCGGCTACACCTTC. The encoded protein is CASSYLRDNPIGYTF.